The clone carrying this T cell receptor (beta chain) was detected a few times. Together with a sample-barcoded 5' primer, a J-beta primer mix was included in a second PCR lasting about 7 to 11 cycles. Using its own MiXCR run on the 5' RACE reads, TCRdb lists one record per CDR3 protein. The repertoire holds about 780,000 distinct CDR3 sequences, with about 59% as singletons. The sample is drawn from a study of blood T cells in healthy people across ages. Germline CDR1 SGDLS, CDR2 YYNGEE. The length of the CDR3 is 14 residues. Deletions cut 2 bases from V and 6 bases from J, with 12 bases between. The sequenced sample was blood. This sequence was found in a man between 25 and 39 years old in good health. The V call is TRBV9, the J call TRBJ1-5; D unresolved. The CDR3 loop reads CASSVSDDGQPQHF. The CDR3 bases are TGTGCCAGCAGCGTGTCGGACGATGGTCAGCCCCAGCATTTT. The variable domain in full, completed from reference TRBV9 and TRBJ1-5, reads DSGVTQTPKHLITATGQRVTLRCSPRSGDLSVYWYQQSLDQGLQFLIQYYNGEERAKGNILERFSAQQFPDLHSELNLSSLELGDSALYFCASSVSDDGQPQHFGDGTRLSIL.